The source of this T cell receptor beta chain is a study of regulatory T cells in long-lasting Graves disease. As to time point: persistent/refractory GD, antithyroid drugs over 5 years with positive TRAb. RNA extracted from PBMCs served as the sequencing template. According to the study, TCR beta libraries were built with iRepertoire HTBI primers and CDR3-region Arm-PCR. TCRdb used MiXCR to reprocess the multiplex PCR reads, holding one entry per CDR3 protein. This sample has 500,000 to 700,000 distinct CDR3 sequences, with approximately 29% found just once. CDR1 and CDR2 from the germline V gene are MNHEY and SVGEGT. Trimming removed 0 bases from V and 3 bases from J, with 20 bases in between. The CDR3 is made up of 19 amino acids.

The source was peripheral blood mononuclear cells (PBMCs), collected when the disease was refractory, from a patient treated with antithyroid drugs. This TCR came from a female donor with Graves disease. The chain couples TRBV6-2 or TRBV6-3 to TRBJ2-2; no reliable D call. CDR3 protein: CASSYSARDVWDDTGELFF. As DNA, the CDR3 is TGTGCCAGCAGTTACTCGGCTCGAGACGTCTGGGATGACACCGGGGAGCTGTTTTTT.